Following are 30 T cell receptor beta chains from one sample sequenced in a study of shared clonotypes between healthy human individuals. Sequenced by immunoSEQ multiplex PCR; TCRdb stores in-frame clones only, minus some. The sample holds about 2.4 million clones, roughly 92% seen once. Sample: naive CD4+ T cells sorted from blood. The subset was: CD45RA+ positively selected. The receptors derive from a man younger than 35 in good health.

The rearrangement joins TRBV28 to TRBJ2-1; 8 bases fit TRBD2. Germline assignment: CDR1 MDHEN and CDR2 SYDVKM. J was trimmed by 3 bases and V by 7 bases; bases with no gene match: 8. The CDR3 is made up of 15 amino acids. CDR3 in DNA: TGTGCCAGCATGAGAGCGGGGGTCAACTACAATGAGCAGTTCTTC. It is translated as CASMRAGVNYNEQFF.

This sequence joins TRBV11-2 and TRBJ2-3; 8 nucleotides agree with TRBD1. Looked up from germline, CDR1 is SGHAT and CDR2 is FQNNGV. The CDR3 loop spans 15 amino acids. J was trimmed by 7 bases and V by 5 bases; bases with no gene match: 11. The CDR3 loop reads CASSRAGQVAHTQYF. The CDR3 coding sequence is TGTGCCAGCAGCCGTGCGGGACAGGTTGCGCATACGCAGTATTTT.

This chain joins TRBV18 and TRBJ2-7; 8 positions agree with TRBD2. CDR3 length: 17 residues. Germline CDR1 KGHSH, CDR2 LQKENI. V lost 3 bases, J lost 3 bases, and 13 bases stayed unmatched. The CDR3 reads CASSPTLLAAGIYEQYF. In DNA form, the CDR3 reads TGTGCCAGCTCACCCACTTTACTAGCGGCCGGCATCTACGAGCAGTACTTC.

The chain carries TRBV27 and TRBJ1-2, with D possibly matching TRBD1 (5 bases). Germline lookup yields CDR1 MNHEY and CDR2 SMNVEV (reference sequence). The CDR3 extends over 12 amino acids. V lost 5 bases and J 7 bases, leaving 11 bases between the germline ends. CDR3 in amino acids: CASSSVGGGYTF. The DNA of the CDR3 is TGTGCCAGCAGTAGCGTCGGGGGTGGCTACACCTTC.

In its sample, this clone was seen once. The gene calls are TRBV4-1 and TRBJ2-3; 13 bases are a match to TRBD2. The CDR3 has 20 amino acids. Germline loops: CDR1 MGHRA, CDR2 YSYEKL. V shed 0 bases and J 3 bases; nucleotides not matched to a gene: 12. This chain's CDR3 is CASSQDTSGGVFGSTDTQYF. For the CDR3, the DNA is TGCGCCAGCAGCCAAGACACTAGCGGGGGGGTTTTTGGTAGTACAGATACGCAGTATTTT.

The chain combines TRBV28 with TRBJ1-3; 7 positions match TRBD1. Germline loops: CDR1 MDHEN, CDR2 SYDVKM. Trimming cost V 4 bases and J 4 bases; bases outside gene matches: 4. This CDR3 has 14 residues. The CDR3 DNA reads as TGTGCCAGCAGTTGGGACAGTGCGGGAAACACCATATATTTT. Amino acid sequence: CASSWDSAGNTIYF.

The chain combines TRBV10-3 with TRBJ1-6, with D uncertain. V dropped 6 bases and J dropped 9 bases, with 12 bases sitting between them. The germline V gene has CDR1 ENHRY and CDR2 SYGVKD. This CDR3 contains 13 residues. The CDR3 sequence is CAIRQDLGSPLHF. In nucleotides, the CDR3 is TGTGCCATCAGGCAGGATCTCGGTTCACCCCTCCACTTT.

The chain has TRBV5-6 and TRBJ1-3; no clear D gene. The V and J ends lost 0 bases and 4 bases respectively, with 8 bases between them. The germline CDR1 and CDR2 sequences are SGHDT and YYEEEE. The CDR3 runs to 14 residues. CDR3 protein: CASSLVSSGNTIYF. The CDR3 nucleotides read TGTGCCAGCAGCTTGGTTTCGTCAGGAAACACCATATATTTT.

As regards this clone: Other nucleotide sequences in the sample specify the same CDR3. The V and J genes are TRBV6-1 and TRBJ2-7, with D hard to call. V lost 2 bases to trimming and J lost 3 bases, with 5 bases between them. CDR3 length: 12 residues. Germline V gene lookup returns CDR1 MNHNS and CDR2 SASEGT. The CDR3 DNA sequence: TGTGCCAGCAGTGAATCGGGCTACGAGCAGTACTTC. Protein: CASSESGYEQYF.

This sequence joins TRBV5-1 and TRBJ2-2; 7 nucleotides align to TRBD1. J lost 6 bases, V lost 4 bases, and 3 bases had no gene match. Looked up from germline, CDR1 is SGHRS and CDR2 is YFSETQ. The CDR3 has 13 residues. CDR3 residues: CASSLRGPGELFF. The CDR3 nucleotides are TGCGCCAGCAGCCTGAGGGGGCCCGGGGAGCTGTTTTTT.

The chain couples TRBV30 to TRBJ2-2; the D gene is possibly TRBD1 (6 bases). V was trimmed by 5 bases and J by 2 bases, leaving 9 bases between them. The germline V gene encodes CDR1 GTSNPN and CDR2 SVGIG (reference sequence). The CDR3 has 13 amino acids. The CDR3 DNA is TGTGCCTGGGCAGGGGCCAACACCGGGGAGCTGTTTTTT. This translates into CAWAGANTGELFF.

This chain uses TRBV13 with TRBJ2-4; the D gene is possibly TRBD1 (6 bases). This CDR3 contains 15 residues. V was clipped by 2 bases and J by 1 base, with 9 bases between them. Germline-derived CDR1 and CDR2 are PRHDT and FYEKMQ (reference sequence). The CDR3, as DNA: TGTGCCAGCAGCTTAAGGGGGAAGGCCAAAAACATTCAGTACTTC. This gives the protein CASSLRGKAKNIQYF. Looking up the rest from reference TRBV13 and TRBJ2-4 gives the full variable domain: AAGVIQSPRHLIKEKRETATLKCYPIPRHDTVYWYQQGPGQDPQFLISFYEKMQSDKGSIPDRFSAQQFSDYHSELNMSSLELGDSALYFCASSLRGKAKNIQYFGAGTRLSVL.

The chain employs TRBV10-1 and TRBJ2-2; D might be TRBD2 (5 bases). Trimming removed 5 bases at V and 6 bases at J, with 7 bases between. CDR3 length: 12 amino acids. Germline CDR1 reads WNHNN; CDR2 reads SYGVQD (reference sequence). DNA of the CDR3: TGCGCCAGCAGTACCGGGGCCGGGGAGCTGTTTTTT. This sequence encodes CASSTGAGELFF.

This sequence joins TRBV5-1 and TRBJ2-5; D ambiguous. The CDR3 is made up of 14 amino acids. CDR1 is SGHRS, CDR2 YFSETQ, per germline. The V end was cut by 6 bases, the J end by 5 bases, with 17 bases between. The CDR3 region has the DNA TGCGCCAGCACCCCCTCGGACGGAAGGGAGACCCAGTACTTC. This translates into CASTPSDGRETQYF.

As concerns this clone: Mismatch with germline at one junction end may stem from a read error. This chain links TRBV12-5 with TRBJ2-7; 13 bases match TRBD2. Germline-derived CDR1 and CDR2 are LGHNT and FRNRAP. There are 16 residues in the CDR3. The CDR3 DNA is TGTGCTAGTGGTTTGGTACTAGCGGGAGGGTCCTCCGAGCAGTACTTC. It encodes CASGLVLAGGSSEQYF.

This clone was recorded once. The genes are TRBV5-4 and TRBJ2-5, with D possibly called TRBD1 or TRBD2 (6 bases each). CDR1 is SGHNT, CDR2 YYREEE, per germline (reference sequence). CDR3 length: 16 amino acids. Trimming stripped 4 bases from V and 2 bases from J, with 18 bases between. In DNA, the CDR3 is TGTGCCAGCAGCCCAGGTGGGGGGCCGAGGCAAGAGACCCAGTACTTC. It translates to CASSPGGGPRQETQYF.

This clone was counted once. V is TRBV6-4 and J is TRBJ2-1; no reliable D call. In germline, CDR1 is MRHNA, CDR2 SNTAGT. The CDR3 sequence is 14 residues long. Trimming took off 0 bases at V and 7 bases at J, with 10 bases between the two ends. The CDR3 region has the DNA TGTGCCAGCAGTGACTCGTTTGTTATAAATGAGCAGTTCTTC. This codes for CASSDSFVINEQFF.

The chain uses TRBV6-5 and TRBJ2-1; 8 nucleotides align to TRBD1. The CDR3 covers 15 residues. Trimming took 8 bases from V and 3 from J; bases not matched to a gene: 9. The germline V gene has CDR1 MNHEY and CDR2 SVGAGI. CDR3 sequence: CASSPGTGDYNEQFF. The DNA of the CDR3 is TGTGCCAGCTCACCCGGGACAGGAGACTACAATGAGCAGTTCTTC.

The chain combines TRBV19 with TRBJ2-7, with a weak D call TRBD1 (6 bases). This CDR3 has 13 residues. Germline values: CDR1 LNHDA, CDR2 SQIVND (reference sequence). Trimming shortened V by 6 bases and J by 0 bases, and 9 bases separated the two germline ends. CDR3: CASRNRASYEQYF. The CDR3 DNA is TGTGCCAGTAGGAACAGGGCCTCCTACGAGCAGTACTTC.

This chain connects TRBV9 to TRBJ2-7, with 7 bases that match TRBD2. The CDR3 sequence is 15 residues long. With 2 bases clipped from V and 3 bases from J, the junction kept 8 bases outside the gene matches. The germline V gene encodes CDR1 SGDLS and CDR2 YYNGEE. CDR3 loop: CASSVDSGLVYEQYF. The DNA for the CDR3 is TGTGCCAGCAGCGTGGATAGCGGACTAGTCTACGAGCAGTACTTC. Using reference TRBV9 and TRBJ2-7 for the parts outside the CDR3, the full variable domain is DSGVTQTPKHLITATGQRVTLRCSPRSGDLSVYWYQQSLDQGLQFLIQYYNGEERAKGNILERFSAQQFPDLHSELNLSSLELGDSALYFCASSVDSGLVYEQYFGPGTRLTVT.

The genes are TRBV7-9 and TRBJ1-6; D not resolved. The CDR3 runs to 12 residues. Deletions cut 8 bases from V and 8 bases from J, with 10 bases between. Germline CDR1 SEHNR, CDR2 FQNEAQ (reference sequence). In DNA form, the CDR3 reads TGTGCCAGCGGGAGGCAAGATTCACCCCTCCACTTT. It yields the protein CASGRQDSPLHF.

The chain couples TRBV2 to TRBJ2-2; D is ambiguous. With 5 bases removed from V and 8 bases from J, the gap between germline ends came to 12 bases. The CDR3 consists of 13 residues. Germline CDR1 SNHLY, CDR2 FYNNEI. CDR3 residues: CASSLDSRGELFF. The CDR3 DNA is TGTGCCAGCAGTCTCGACTCTAGAGGGGAGCTGTTTTTT. Full variable domain (remainder filled in from reference TRBV2 and TRBJ2-2): EPEVTQTPSHQVTQMGQEVILRCVPISNHLYFYWYRQILGQKVEFLVSFYNNEISEKSEIFDDQFSVERPDGSNFTLKIRSTKLEDSAMYFCASSLDSRGELFFGEGSRLTVL.

This chain connects TRBV5-4 to TRBJ1-3; 8 bases agree with TRBD1. This CDR3 has 17 residues. Germline values: CDR1 SGHNT, CDR2 YYREEE (reference sequence). Trimming removed 0 bases from V and 2 bases from J; junction bases left unmatched: 7. CDR3 protein: CASSLGTTDRAGNTIYF. DNA of the CDR3: TGTGCCAGCAGCTTGGGTACCACGGACAGGGCTGGAAACACCATATATTTT. Supplemented by reference TRBV5-4 and TRBJ1-3, the full variable domain reads ETGVTQSPTHLIKTRGQQVTLRCSSQSGHNTVSWYQQALGQGPQFIFQYYREEENGRGNFPPRFSGLQFPNYSSELNVNALELDDSALYLCASSLGTTDRAGNTIYFGEGSWLTVV.

J is TRBJ2-3 and V is TRBV5-1; perhaps TRBD2 as D (6 bases). V lost 1 base and J lost 8, with 11 bases in between. The CDR3 totals 13 residues. Germline assignment: CDR1 SGHRS and CDR2 YFSETQ. The CDR3 bases are TGCGCCAGCAGCTTGACCCCGGGAGCTACGCAGTATTTT. Protein product: CASSLTPGATQYF. Full variable domain (rest looked up from reference TRBV5-1 and TRBJ2-3): KAGVTQTPRYLIKTRGQQVTLSCSPISGHRSVSWYQQTPGQGLQFLFEYFSETQRNKGNFPGRFSGRQFSNSRSEMNVSTLELGDSALYLCASSLTPGATQYFGPGTRLTVL.

The DNA for the CDR3 is TGCGCCAGCAGCCAAGTATTCCGGGACAGGGAAAACATTCAGTACTTC. It yields the protein CASSQVFRDRENIQYF. The chain recombines TRBV4-1 with TRBJ2-4; 9 bases map to TRBD1. With 1 base clipped from V and 5 bases from J, the junction kept 6 bases outside the gene matches. CDR1 and CDR2 from the germline V gene are MGHRA and YSYEKL. The CDR3 is 16 amino acids.

This clone was counted only a few times. This chain joins TRBV5-6 and TRBJ1-6, with D perhaps matching TRBD1 (5 bases). The germline V gene encodes CDR1 SGHDT and CDR2 YYEEEE. The CDR3 consists of 16 residues. The germline V and J ends were trimmed by 0 bases and 7 bases, with 14 bases remaining between them. As DNA, the CDR3 is TGTGCCAGCAGCTTGGAGGGGTTCTCCCGAAATTCACCCCTCCACTTT. This translates into CASSLEGFSRNSPLHF. The entire variable domain, with the rest obtained from reference TRBV5-6 and TRBJ1-6, is as follows: DAGVTQSPTHLIKTRGQQVTLRCSPKSGHDTVSWYQQALGQGPQFIFQYYEEEERQRGNFPDRFSGHQFPNYSSELNVNALLLGDSALYLCASSLEGFSRNSPLHFGNGTRLTVT.

The J gene is TRBJ2-3, the V gene TRBV30; D unclear. V dropped 5 bases and J dropped 3 bases, with 15 bases sitting between them. CDR1 and CDR2 from the germline V gene are GTSNPN and SVGIG (reference sequence). The CDR3 covers 14 residues. CDR3 region: CAWGQADTTDTQYF. The CDR3 nucleotides are TGTGCCTGGGGTCAGGCAGACACTACAGATACGCAGTATTTT.

The J gene is TRBJ1-2, the V gene TRBV20-1; D gene unclear. From germline, CDR1 is DFQATT and CDR2 SNEGSKA (reference sequence). The ends were cut back, 3 bases at V and 8 bases at J, with 10 bases in the middle. This CDR3 spans 11 amino acids. CDR3 amino acids: CSASLLTGYTF. The CDR3 nucleotides are TGCAGTGCTAGTCTTCTTACGGGCTACACCTTC.

The J gene is TRBJ1-6, the V gene TRBV6-5; 11 nucleotides line up with TRBD1. Germline V gene lookup returns CDR1 MNHEY and CDR2 SVGAGI. The CDR3 has 15 amino acids. V lost 7 bases, J lost 8 bases, and 7 bases stayed unmatched. This CDR3 is CASTRTGGNYSPLHF. In nucleotides, the CDR3 is TGTGCCAGCACCCGGACAGGGGGCAATTATTCACCCCTCCACTTT.

This sequence joins TRBV30 and TRBJ2-1; D unclear. Trimming pared 2 bases from V and 10 bases from J, leaving 9 bases between. This CDR3 is 11 amino acids long. Germline CDR1 is GTSNPN and CDR2 is SVGIG (reference sequence). The CDR3 region is CAWSPALEQFF. In nucleotides, the CDR3 is TGTGCCTGGAGTCCAGCCTTAGAGCAGTTCTTC. Supplemented by reference TRBV30 and TRBJ2-1, the full variable domain reads SQTIHQWPATLVQPVGSPLSLECTVEGTSNPNLYWYRQAAGRGLQLLFYSVGIGQISSEVPQNLSASRPQDRQFILSSKKLLLSDSGFYLCAWSPALEQFFGPGTRLTVL.